This is a list of T cell receptor beta chains from one sample in a study of metastatic and nonmetastatic thyroid tumors. With MiXCR, TCRdb called clones anew from the PCR reads. The table includes about 48,000 clones, around 20% detected once. Sequenced: blood. These receptors were obtained from a male donor with papillary thyroid cancer or a benign thyroid nodule (not recorded which). Some clones in this sample may be carry-over from other donors' samples. CDR3s include the opening cysteine and the closing phenylalanine or tryptophan. The D gene is left open where the match is weak. Clone sizes are given selectively: once, few, many, or a class where the clone is expanded.

v_gene: TRBV4-2; j_gene: TRBJ2-1; abundance: many; d_gene: .; CDR3nt: TGTGCCAGCAGCCATTCCCTTACCCGGAGCTCCTACAATGAGCAGTTCTTC; CDR3aa: CASSHSLTRSSYNEQFF
v_gene: TRBV4-1; j_gene: TRBJ2-3; abundance: .; d_gene: TRBD2; CDR3nt: TGCGCCAGCAGCCAAGATTCGGGGATAGCGGGAGAGAGCACAGATACGCAGTATTTT; CDR3aa: CASSQDSGIAGESTDTQYF
v_gene: TRBV19; j_gene: TRBJ2-2; abundance: many; d_gene: TRBD1; CDR3nt: TGTGCCAGCAGTATAGAAGAAGGGACAGGGGCGACCGGGGAGCTGTTTTTT; CDR3aa: CASSIEEGTGATGELFF
v_gene: TRBV5-1; j_gene: TRBJ2-5; abundance: many; d_gene: TRBD1; CDR3nt: TGCGCCAGCAGCGGCGGGACAGGGGGTTACCAAGAGACCCAGTACTTC; CDR3aa: CASSGGTGGYQETQYF
v_gene: TRBV20-1; j_gene: TRBJ1-2; abundance: once; d_gene: TRBD1; CDR3nt: TGCAGTGCTGTCCGCCGGGACAGCCCCTCAGGCGGCTACACCTTC; CDR3aa: CSAVRRDSPSGGYTF
v_gene: TRBV9; j_gene: TRBJ2-5; abundance: many; d_gene: TRBD2; CDR3nt: TGTGCCAGCAGCGAGCTGGGGGGGGAGACCCAGTACTTC; CDR3aa: CASSELGGETQYF
v_gene: TRBV28; j_gene: TRBJ1-4; abundance: .; d_gene: .; CDR3nt: TGTGCCAGCAGTTCCAATGAAAAACTGTTTTTT; CDR3aa: CASSSNEKLFF
v_gene: TRBV2; j_gene: TRBJ2-2; abundance: few; d_gene: .; CDR3nt: TGTGCCAGCAGTGTGGTTCGATCGAACACCGGGGAGCTGTTTTTT; CDR3aa: CASSVVRSNTGELFF
v_gene: TRBV9; j_gene: TRBJ2-7; abundance: .; d_gene: .; CDR3nt: TGTGCCAGCAGCGCAGGCGACCTCGGTGGCGAGCAGTACTTC; CDR3aa: CASSAGDLGGEQYF
v_gene: TRBV29-1; j_gene: TRBJ1-2; abundance: many; d_gene: .; CDR3nt: TGCAGCGTTGCAGGGGATTCATATGGCTACACCTTC; CDR3aa: CSVAGDSYGYTF
v_gene: TRBV28; j_gene: TRBJ2-1; abundance: many; d_gene: .; CDR3nt: TGTGCCAGCAGCCCGGCTCACAGGGATGGGGAGCAGTTCTTC; CDR3aa: CASSPAHRDGEQFF
v_gene: TRBV24-1; j_gene: TRBJ2-1; abundance: few; d_gene: TRBD2; CDR3nt: TGTGCCACCAGTGATCCCTGGACTAGCGGTGGCAATGAGCAGTTCTTC; CDR3aa: CATSDPWTSGGNEQFF
v_gene: TRBV20-1; j_gene: TRBJ2-2; abundance: many; d_gene: .; CDR3nt: TGCAGTGCAAGACAGGCCCCGGGCACCGGGGAGCTGTTTTTT; CDR3aa: CSARQAPGTGELFF
v_gene: TRBV24-1; j_gene: TRBJ2-2; abundance: many; d_gene: .; CDR3nt: TGTGCCACCAGGGACCCGGAGGCGGGAACCACCGGGGAGCTGTTTTTT; CDR3aa: CATRDPEAGTTGELFF
v_gene: TRBV19; j_gene: TRBJ1-5; abundance: many; d_gene: .; CDR3nt: TGTGCCAGTAGCGGGGGGGACTCACAGGGCCTATTTTCAAGTCGAATACAGCATTTT; CDR3aa: CASSGGDSQGLFSSRIQHF
v_gene: TRBV10-3; j_gene: TRBJ2-3; abundance: many; d_gene: TRBD2; CDR3nt: TGTGCCATCTGCCCCGGGGGAGGGATCACAGATACGCAGTATTTT; CDR3aa: CAICPGGGITDTQYF
v_gene: TRBV2; j_gene: TRBJ2-1; abundance: many; d_gene: .; CDR3nt: TGTGCCAGCAGCTCGACGGTCTACAATGAGCAGTTCTTC; CDR3aa: CASSSTVYNEQFF
v_gene: TRBV11-1; j_gene: TRBJ1-2; abundance: .; d_gene: .; CDR3nt: TGTGCCAGCAGCTCCTTCCGAGGGACAAATGCTAACTATGGCTACACCTTC; CDR3aa: CASSSFRGTNANYGYTF
v_gene: TRBV4-2; j_gene: TRBJ2-3; abundance: .; d_gene: .; CDR3nt: TGTGCCAGCAGCCCCATCCCGGGTCGGACAGATACGCAGTATTTT; CDR3aa: CASSPIPGRTDTQYF
v_gene: TRBV12-3/TRBV12-4; j_gene: TRBJ1-1; abundance: many; d_gene: .; CDR3nt: TGTGCCAGCACCTTAGGGCCCGTGAACACTGAAGCTTTCTTT; CDR3aa: CASTLGPVNTEAFF
v_gene: TRBV19; j_gene: TRBJ1-5; abundance: many; d_gene: .; CDR3nt: TGTGCCAGTAGTATCCCAGGGGACTATAGCAATCAGCCCCAGCATTTT; CDR3aa: CASSIPGDYSNQPQHF
v_gene: TRBV19; j_gene: TRBJ1-1; abundance: few; d_gene: .; CDR3nt: TGTGCCAGTAGTACGAGGGGTTCCAACACTGAAGCTTTCTTT; CDR3aa: CASSTRGSNTEAFF
v_gene: TRBV7-8; j_gene: TRBJ2-4; abundance: many; d_gene: TRBD2; CDR3nt: TGTGCCAGCAGCTCCGCGGGGGGGCCAAGGGGAAGAGCCAAAAACATTCAGTACTTC; CDR3aa: CASSSAGGPRGRAKNIQYF
v_gene: TRBV4-2; j_gene: TRBJ2-7; abundance: .; d_gene: .; CDR3nt: TGTGCCAGCAGCCTGACACGTCTAGCCTCCTACGAGCAGTACTTC; CDR3aa: CASSLTRLASYEQYF
v_gene: TRBV19; j_gene: TRBJ1-1; abundance: few; d_gene: .; CDR3nt: TGTGCCAGCAGGGGCGAGGACACTGAAGCTTTCTTT; CDR3aa: CASRGEDTEAFF
v_gene: TRBV20-1; j_gene: TRBJ1-5; abundance: .; d_gene: .; CDR3nt: TGCAGTGCTAGCTTCGGGTCTAGCAATCAGCCCCAGCATTTT; CDR3aa: CSASFGSSNQPQHF
v_gene: TRBV20-1; j_gene: TRBJ2-2; abundance: .; d_gene: .; CDR3nt: TGCAGTGCTAGAGTCGGACACACGTCGTCCGGGGAGCTGTTTTTT; CDR3aa: CSARVGHTSSGELFF
v_gene: TRBV19; j_gene: TRBJ2-7; abundance: many; d_gene: .; CDR3nt: TGTGCCAGTAAGAGGGGGGCCGTGGGCTACGAGCAGTACTTC; CDR3aa: CASKRGAVGYEQYF
v_gene: TRBV27; j_gene: TRBJ1-6; abundance: many; d_gene: .; CDR3nt: TGTGCCAGCAGTTTAGTGGGTTCACCCCTCCACTTT; CDR3aa: CASSLVGSPLHF
v_gene: TRBV6-1; j_gene: TRBJ1-5; abundance: .; d_gene: .; CDR3nt: TGTGCCAGCACCATCAGGCACAATCAGCCCCAGCATTTT; CDR3aa: CASTIRHNQPQHF
v_gene: TRBV18; j_gene: TRBJ1-6; abundance: .; d_gene: .; CDR3nt: TGTGCCAGCTCACCAGCCAGGGCCGATTCACCCCTCCACTTT; CDR3aa: CASSPARADSPLHF
v_gene: TRBV11-1; j_gene: TRBJ2-1; abundance: few; d_gene: TRBD2; CDR3nt: TGTGCCAGCAGCTTAGCATGGGTTGGGGCGCGGGAGGGAGCACATAATGAGCAGTTCTTC; CDR3aa: CASSLAWVGAREGAHNEQFF
v_gene: TRBV6-2/TRBV6-3; j_gene: TRBJ2-7; abundance: .; d_gene: TRBD2; CDR3nt: TGTGCCAGCAGTTACTCGGTGGGGCCGGGACTAGGTTGGCCTCGGATATCCTACGAGCAGTACTTC; CDR3aa: CASSYSVGPGLGWPRISYEQYF
v_gene: TRBV20-1; j_gene: TRBJ2-2; abundance: many; d_gene: .; CDR3nt: TGCAGTGCTAGAGACCTATCCACCGGGGAGCTGTTTTTT; CDR3aa: CSARDLSTGELFF
v_gene: TRBV20-1; j_gene: TRBJ2-6; abundance: once; d_gene: .; CDR3nt: TGCAGTGCTAGTTTACAGGGACTTGGGGACGGGGCCAACGTCCTTACTTTC; CDR3aa: CSASLQGLGDGANVLTF
v_gene: TRBV19; j_gene: TRBJ2-2; abundance: once; d_gene: .; CDR3nt: TGTGCCAGTAGTATAGTGGTACAGATGAACACCGGGGAGCTGTTTTTT; CDR3aa: CASSIVVQMNTGELFF
v_gene: TRBV24-1; j_gene: TRBJ1-5; abundance: many; d_gene: TRBD1; CDR3nt: TGTGCCACCAGTGATTCCTTTGAGGGCCGAGACAGGGTAGGAAATCAGCCCCAGCATTTT; CDR3aa: CATSDSFEGRDRVGNQPQHF
v_gene: TRBV30; j_gene: TRBJ2-7; abundance: once; d_gene: TRBD2; CDR3nt: TGTGCCTGGAGTCCGCTCGGGACTAGCGGGAGGGTTAGGTGGGACGAGCAGTACTTC; CDR3aa: CAWSPLGTSGRVRWDEQYF
v_gene: TRBV12-3/TRBV12-4; j_gene: TRBJ2-2; abundance: many; d_gene: TRBD1; CDR3nt: TGTGCCAGCAGACCCGGGACAGGGGTTACCGGGGAGCTGTTTTTT; CDR3aa: CASRPGTGVTGELFF
v_gene: TRBV12-3/TRBV12-4; j_gene: TRBJ2-2; abundance: few; d_gene: .; CDR3nt: TGTGCCAGCAGGAAAGAGATAACGAACACCGGGGAGCTGTTTTTT; CDR3aa: CASRKEITNTGELFF
v_gene: TRBV24-1; j_gene: TRBJ2-1; abundance: many; d_gene: .; CDR3nt: TGTGCCACCAGTGATTCTCAACCGAGCTCCTACAATGAGCAGTTCTTC; CDR3aa: CATSDSQPSSYNEQFF
v_gene: TRBV3-1; j_gene: TRBJ2-7; abundance: many; d_gene: TRBD2; CDR3nt: TGTGCCAGCAGCCAAGATGTGCGGGAGGGTAGAGAGCAGTACTTC; CDR3aa: CASSQDVREGREQYF
v_gene: TRBV28; j_gene: TRBJ2-7; abundance: .; d_gene: .; CDR3nt: TGTGCCAGCAGTTCCCTCTTTTTTCTTACCTACGAGCAGTACTTC; CDR3aa: CASSSLFFLTYEQYF
v_gene: TRBV6-1; j_gene: TRBJ1-6; abundance: .; d_gene: .; CDR3nt: TGTGCCAGCACTATCGGGCAGACTAATTCACCCCTCCACTTT; CDR3aa: CASTIGQTNSPLHF
v_gene: TRBV6-1; j_gene: TRBJ1-4; abundance: many; d_gene: TRBD1; CDR3nt: TGTGCCAGCAGTCAAACAGGGGGAGAATACGAAAAACTGTTTTTT; CDR3aa: CASSQTGGEYEKLFF
v_gene: TRBV6-1; j_gene: TRBJ2-1; abundance: many; d_gene: .; CDR3nt: TGTGCCAGCAGTACAGGGATCGGAGGCCACAATGAGCAGTTCTTC; CDR3aa: CASSTGIGGHNEQFF
v_gene: TRBV7-9; j_gene: TRBJ1-5; abundance: many; d_gene: .; CDR3nt: TGTGCCAGCAGCTTAGGAGGGGGAGGTCAGCCCCAGCATTTT; CDR3aa: CASSLGGGGQPQHF
v_gene: TRBV5-1; j_gene: TRBJ2-7; abundance: many; d_gene: TRBD1; CDR3nt: TGCGCCAGCAGCCCTGACGGGACAGCCGCCTACGAGCAGTACTTC; CDR3aa: CASSPDGTAAYEQYF
v_gene: TRBV30; j_gene: TRBJ2-3; abundance: many; d_gene: TRBD1; CDR3nt: TGTGCCTGGAGTACAGGGGGCCCAGATACGCAGTATTTT; CDR3aa: CAWSTGGPDTQYF
v_gene: TRBV12-3/TRBV12-4; j_gene: TRBJ1-1; abundance: few; d_gene: .; CDR3nt: TGTGCCAGCAGTTTGGGAACCTTGAACACTGAAGCTTTCTTT; CDR3aa: CASSLGTLNTEAFF
v_gene: TRBV27; j_gene: TRBJ2-1; abundance: many; d_gene: .; CDR3nt: TGTGCCAGCCAACCAATTCCGATGGAGCAGTTCTTC; CDR3aa: CASQPIPMEQFF
v_gene: TRBV5-1; j_gene: TRBJ1-1; abundance: many; d_gene: .; CDR3nt: TGCGCCAGCAGCTTGGTCCAGGGGAGGACGAACACTGAAGCTTTCTTT; CDR3aa: CASSLVQGRTNTEAFF
v_gene: TRBV5-5; j_gene: TRBJ2-5; abundance: many; d_gene: .; CDR3nt: TGTGCCAGCAGCTTTTTGAGGGGTGAGACCCAGTACTTC; CDR3aa: CASSFLRGETQYF
v_gene: TRBV19; j_gene: TRBJ2-7; abundance: many; d_gene: .; CDR3nt: TGTGCCAGTAGTATAAGTCAGGACATTATCTACGAGCAGTACTTC; CDR3aa: CASSISQDIIYEQYF
v_gene: TRBV28; j_gene: TRBJ2-7; abundance: many; d_gene: .; CDR3nt: TGTGCCAGCAGTTTATCAGGGGGGTACGAGCAGTACTTC; CDR3aa: CASSLSGGYEQYF
v_gene: TRBV6-1; j_gene: TRBJ2-4; abundance: many; d_gene: TRBD2; CDR3nt: TGTGCCAGCTCGGGACTAGCGGGAGGGGGCAAAAACATTCAGTACTTC; CDR3aa: CASSGLAGGGKNIQYF
v_gene: TRBV3-1; j_gene: TRBJ1-4; abundance: many; d_gene: .; CDR3nt: TGTGCCAGCAGCCCCTCGTACGCCAGTCGCGAAAAACTGTTTTTT; CDR3aa: CASSPSYASREKLFF
v_gene: TRBV30; j_gene: TRBJ1-5; abundance: .; d_gene: .; CDR3nt: TGTGCCTGGAGTGAGGTGTTCAATCAGCCCCAGCATTTT; CDR3aa: CAWSEVFNQPQHF
v_gene: TRBV6-5; j_gene: TRBJ2-2; abundance: many; d_gene: .; CDR3nt: TGTGCCAGCAGTTACGAGGGGTGGACCGGGGAGCTGTTTTTT; CDR3aa: CASSYEGWTGELFF
v_gene: TRBV5-5; j_gene: TRBJ1-5; abundance: .; d_gene: .; CDR3nt: TGTGCCAGCAGCTGGAAGGGGTCAGTCAATCAGCCCCGGCATTTT; CDR3aa: CASSWKGSVNQPRHF